Included here is one TCR beta chain sequence, with context. The data stem from a study of blood T cell repertoires in COVID-19. As for the study in general: Researchers got acute and convalescent COVID-19 samples from the United States, Italy and Spain. Sources were T cells, B-cell-depleted T cells, or PBMCs; the material itself was cDNA or gDNA.

Source study methods: Counts of nucleated cells, estimated from reference gene primer amplification, were obtained. TCRdb's copy holds only in-frame clones and misses some; the assay was immunoSEQ multiplex PCR. D and trimming come from the DNA, and the V and J calls and clone size come from that table. This sample carries tens of thousands of clones, about nine tenths of them seen once, and the ten largest clones take about an eighth. The CDR3 is made up of 15 amino acids. Per the germline V gene, CDR1 is SGHRS and CDR2 is YFSETQ. The V segment lost 3 bases and the J segment 10 bases; nucleotides outside the gene matches: 14.

This sequence was found in a human donor with active COVID-19. The donor label of this sample is uncertain. Sequenced material: peripheral blood. The gene calls are TRBV5-1 and TRBJ2-7, with TRBD1 matching 9 bases. DNA of the CDR3: TGCGCCAGCAGCTCGCGGGACAGGGAAAACCCTCCCCAGTACTTC. This sequence encodes CASSSRDRENPPQYF.